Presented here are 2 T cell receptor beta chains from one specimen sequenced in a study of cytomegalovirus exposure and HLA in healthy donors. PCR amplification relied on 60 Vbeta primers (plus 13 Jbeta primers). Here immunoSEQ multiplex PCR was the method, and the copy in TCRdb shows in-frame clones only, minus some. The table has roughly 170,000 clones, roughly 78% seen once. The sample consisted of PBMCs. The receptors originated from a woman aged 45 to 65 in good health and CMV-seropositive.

The CDR3 DNA sequence: TGTGCCAGCTCCCTCCGCGGGACAGGGAACACCGGGGAGCTGTTTTTT. Translating gives CASSLRGTGNTGELFF. V usage is TRBV7-3 and J usage is TRBJ2-2, with 8 bases fitting TRBD1. Germline V lookup: CDR1 SGHTA, CDR2 FQGTGA. The CDR3 totals 16 residues. Trimming at V came to 8 bases and at J to 1 base, leaving 9 bases not matched to a gene.

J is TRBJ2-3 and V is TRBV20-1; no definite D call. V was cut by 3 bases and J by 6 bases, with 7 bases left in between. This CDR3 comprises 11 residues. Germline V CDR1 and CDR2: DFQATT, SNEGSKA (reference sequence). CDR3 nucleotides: TGCAGTGCTAGCCCAAGCGATACGCAGTATTTT. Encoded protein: CSASPSDTQYF.